A selection of T cell receptor beta chains follows, all from one sample in a study of early T cells in non-severe SARS-CoV-2 infection. One entry per CDR3 protein results from TCRdb running MiXCR on the 5' RACE reads. This sample yields about 98,000 distinct CDR3 sequences, of which roughly 13% are seen a single time; approximately 6% belongs to the top ten. The sequencing sample was made of whole blood. The receptors originated from an adult who was a healthcare worker with PCR-confirmed SARS-CoV-2 infection or an uninfected control (not recorded which). CDR3s include the opening cysteine and the closing phenylalanine or tryptophan. The order of the fields is J gene, V gene, D gene, clone size, CDR3 protein, CDR3 DNA. D genes are given only for firm matches. Clone size, where shown, is once, few, many, or a class for clones that have expanded.

j_call: TRBJ2-1
v_call: TRBV29-1
d_call: .
clone_size: .
cdr3_aa: CSVVSGEQFF
cdr3_nt: TGCAGCGTTGTCTCGGGTGAGCAGTTCTTC

j_call: TRBJ2-2
v_call: TRBV7-2
d_call: .
clone_size: many
cdr3_aa: CASSLAAVTGELFF
cdr3_nt: TGTGCCAGCAGCTTAGCTGCGGTAACCGGGGAGCTGTTTTTT

j_call: TRBJ2-7
v_call: TRBV6-1
d_call: .
clone_size: few
cdr3_aa: CASSEAGGGYEQYF
cdr3_nt: TGTGCCAGCAGTGAAGCGGGAGGGGGATACGAGCAGTACTTC

j_call: TRBJ1-1
v_call: TRBV7-2
d_call: TRBD1
clone_size: .
cdr3_aa: CASSALQGSTEAFF
cdr3_nt: TGTGCCAGCAGCGCTTTACAGGGGAGCACTGAAGCTTTCTTT

j_call: TRBJ2-7
v_call: TRBV27
d_call: .
clone_size: few
cdr3_aa: CASSRNVRGEQYF
cdr3_nt: TGTGCCAGCAGTCGAAACGTGAGGGGGGAGCAGTACTTC

j_call: TRBJ1-3
v_call: TRBV18
d_call: .
clone_size: many
cdr3_aa: CASSPKGAGNTIYF
cdr3_nt: TGTGCCAGCTCACCAAAGGGGGCTGGAAACACCATATATTTT

j_call: TRBJ1-5
v_call: TRBV10-3
d_call: TRBD1
clone_size: few
cdr3_aa: CAISETPDRGRNQPQHF
cdr3_nt: TGTGCCATCAGTGAGACGCCGGACAGGGGGCGTAATCAGCCCCAGCATTTT

j_call: TRBJ2-6
v_call: TRBV20-1
d_call: .
clone_size: many
cdr3_aa: CSARDWAGANVLTF
cdr3_nt: TGCAGTGCTAGAGATTGGGCTGGGGCCAACGTCCTGACTTTC

j_call: TRBJ2-2
v_call: TRBV25-1
d_call: .
clone_size: few
cdr3_aa: CASSVGAGELFF
cdr3_nt: TGTGCCAGCAGTGTGGGGGCCGGGGAGCTGTTTTTT

j_call: TRBJ2-3
v_call: TRBV6-2/TRBV6-3
d_call: .
clone_size: .
cdr3_aa: CASSYRLIADTQYF
cdr3_nt: TGTGCCAGCAGTTATAGGTTGATCGCAGATACGCAGTATTTT

j_call: TRBJ1-5
v_call: TRBV7-2
d_call: TRBD1
clone_size: .
cdr3_aa: CASSQGTVNQPQHF
cdr3_nt: TGTGCCAGCAGCCAGGGGACAGTTAATCAGCCCCAGCATTTT